This T cell receptor (beta chain) originates from a study of Graves' ophthalmopathy and Graves' hyperthyroidism. Clinicians diagnosed using symptoms, serum thyroxine, TRAb, thyroid ultrasound and orbital computed tomography. Study results and limitations: Stable hyperthyroidism and ophthalmopathy were told apart by a 13-signature model, which achieved about 88% sensitivity and 81.08% specificity. Blood shared most expanded thyroid clonotypes above 0.001 frequency.

There are many counts of this clonotype. Its antigen is still unknown. This CDR3 has 14 residues. J gave up 6 bases and V 7 bases, and 12 bases lay outside the gene matches. In germline, CDR1 is GTSNPN, CDR2 SVGIG (reference sequence). TCR beta CDR3 regions were amplified from RNA transcripts. In the first round, RT-PCR was carried out with HTBI primers, and a multiplex PCR formed the second round. MiXCR, run by TCRdb on the multiplex PCR reads, gives a single entry per CDR3 protein. This sample carries roughly 500,000 distinct CDR3 sequences, over 13% of them seen once, and the ten largest clones take roughly 10%.

The sequencing sample was made of blood. The TCR sequence derives from a woman aged 25 to 39 with Graves' ophthalmopathy. This sequence joins TRBV30 and TRBJ2-7, with 10 positions matching TRBD1. CDR3 in DNA: TGTGCCTCTGCGGGACAGGGGTTGTTGGTCGAGCAGTACTTC. As protein: CASAGQGLLVEQYF.